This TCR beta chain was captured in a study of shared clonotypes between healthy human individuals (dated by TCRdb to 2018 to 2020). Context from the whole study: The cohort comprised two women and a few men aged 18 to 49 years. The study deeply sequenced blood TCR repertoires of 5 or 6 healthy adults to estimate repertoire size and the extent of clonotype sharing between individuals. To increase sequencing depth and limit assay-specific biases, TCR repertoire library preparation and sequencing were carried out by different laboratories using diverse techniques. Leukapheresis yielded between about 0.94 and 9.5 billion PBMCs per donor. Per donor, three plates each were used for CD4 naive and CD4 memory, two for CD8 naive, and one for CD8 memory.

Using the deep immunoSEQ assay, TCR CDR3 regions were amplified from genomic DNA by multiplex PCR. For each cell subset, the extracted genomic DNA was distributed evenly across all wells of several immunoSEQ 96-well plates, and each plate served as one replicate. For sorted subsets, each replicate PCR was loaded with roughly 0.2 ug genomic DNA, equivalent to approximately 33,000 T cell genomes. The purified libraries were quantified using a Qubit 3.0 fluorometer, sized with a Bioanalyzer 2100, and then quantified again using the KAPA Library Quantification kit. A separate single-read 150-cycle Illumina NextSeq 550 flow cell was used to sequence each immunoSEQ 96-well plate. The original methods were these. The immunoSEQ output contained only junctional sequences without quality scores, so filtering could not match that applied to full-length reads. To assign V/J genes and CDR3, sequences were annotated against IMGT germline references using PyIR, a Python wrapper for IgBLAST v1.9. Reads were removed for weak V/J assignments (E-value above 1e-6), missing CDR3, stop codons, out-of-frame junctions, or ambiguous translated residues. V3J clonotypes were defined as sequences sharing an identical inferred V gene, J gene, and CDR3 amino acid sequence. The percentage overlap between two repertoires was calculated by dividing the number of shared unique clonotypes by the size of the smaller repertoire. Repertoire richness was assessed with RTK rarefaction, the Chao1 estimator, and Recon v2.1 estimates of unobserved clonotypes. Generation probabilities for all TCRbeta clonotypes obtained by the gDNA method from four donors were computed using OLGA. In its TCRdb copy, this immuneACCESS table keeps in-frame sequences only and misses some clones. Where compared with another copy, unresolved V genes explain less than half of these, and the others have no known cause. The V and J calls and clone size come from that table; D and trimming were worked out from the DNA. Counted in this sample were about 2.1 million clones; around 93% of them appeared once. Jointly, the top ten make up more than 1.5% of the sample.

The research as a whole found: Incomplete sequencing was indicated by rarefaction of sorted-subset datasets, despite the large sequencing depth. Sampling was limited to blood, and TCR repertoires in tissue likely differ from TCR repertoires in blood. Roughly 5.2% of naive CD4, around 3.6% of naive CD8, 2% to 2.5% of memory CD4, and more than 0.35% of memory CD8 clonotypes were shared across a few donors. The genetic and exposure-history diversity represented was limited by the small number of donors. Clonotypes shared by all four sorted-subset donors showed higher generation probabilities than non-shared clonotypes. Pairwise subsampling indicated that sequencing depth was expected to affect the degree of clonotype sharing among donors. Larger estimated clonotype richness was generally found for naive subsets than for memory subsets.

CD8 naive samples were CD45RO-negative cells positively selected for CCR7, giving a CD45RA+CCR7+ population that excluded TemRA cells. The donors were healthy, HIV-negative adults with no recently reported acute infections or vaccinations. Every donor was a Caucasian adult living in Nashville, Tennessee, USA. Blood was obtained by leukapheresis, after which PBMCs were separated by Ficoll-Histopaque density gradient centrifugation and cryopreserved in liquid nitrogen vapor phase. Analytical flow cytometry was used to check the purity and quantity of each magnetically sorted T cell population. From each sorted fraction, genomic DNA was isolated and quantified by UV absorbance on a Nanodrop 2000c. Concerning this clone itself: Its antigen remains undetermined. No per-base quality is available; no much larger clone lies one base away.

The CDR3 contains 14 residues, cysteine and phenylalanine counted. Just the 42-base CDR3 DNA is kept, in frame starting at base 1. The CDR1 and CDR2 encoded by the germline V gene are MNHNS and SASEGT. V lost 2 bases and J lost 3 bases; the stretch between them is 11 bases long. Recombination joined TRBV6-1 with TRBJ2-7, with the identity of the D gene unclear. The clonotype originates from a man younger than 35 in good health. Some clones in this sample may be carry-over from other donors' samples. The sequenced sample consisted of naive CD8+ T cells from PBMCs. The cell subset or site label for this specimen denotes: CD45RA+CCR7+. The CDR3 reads CASSEQSSHYEQYF. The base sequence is TGTGCCAGCAGTGAACAGTCAAGTCACTACGAGCAGTACTTC.